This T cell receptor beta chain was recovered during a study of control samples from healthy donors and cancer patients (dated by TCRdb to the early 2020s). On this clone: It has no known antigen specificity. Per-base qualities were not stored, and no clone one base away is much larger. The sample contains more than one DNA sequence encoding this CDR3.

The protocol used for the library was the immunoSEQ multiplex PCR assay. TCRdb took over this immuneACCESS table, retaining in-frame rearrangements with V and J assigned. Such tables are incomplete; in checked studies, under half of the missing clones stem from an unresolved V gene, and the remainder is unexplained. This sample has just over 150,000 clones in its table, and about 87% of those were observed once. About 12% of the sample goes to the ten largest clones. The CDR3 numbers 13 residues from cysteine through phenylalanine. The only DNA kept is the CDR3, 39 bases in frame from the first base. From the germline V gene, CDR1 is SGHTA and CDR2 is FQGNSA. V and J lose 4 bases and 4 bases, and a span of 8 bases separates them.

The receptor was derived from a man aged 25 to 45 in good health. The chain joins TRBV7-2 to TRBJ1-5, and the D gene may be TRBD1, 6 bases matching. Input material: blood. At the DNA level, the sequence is TGTGCCAGCAGCTCGCAGGGGAATCAGCCCCAGCATTTT. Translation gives CASSSQGNQPQHF.